These 4 T cell receptor beta chains share one sample of origin, sequenced in a study of OX40 agonist ivuxolimab in advanced cancers. Here immunoSEQ multiplex PCR was the method, and the copy in TCRdb shows in-frame clones only, minus some. Of under 65,000 clones in the sample, under 95% are singletons; the top ten hold about 0.44%. The input for sequencing was CD4+ or CD8+ T cells sorted from blood, taken in a trial of the OX40 agonist ivuxolimab. These receptors all come from an adult with an advanced solid tumor such as melanoma, head and neck, liver or kidney cancer.

The chain joins TRBV6-5 to TRBJ2-7; 13 positions match TRBD2. Germline CDR1 MNHEY, CDR2 SVGAGI. V lost 5 bases and J lost 5; bases outside the gene matches: 6. This CDR3 region has 15 residues. The CDR3 DNA follows: TGTGCCAGCAGTCCCGGACTAGCGGGAGTCGACGAGCAGTACTTC. The encoded protein is CASSPGLAGVDEQYF.

The V gene is TRBV7-2, the J gene TRBJ2-1, with D tentatively TRBD2 (6 bases). In germline, CDR1 is SGHTA, CDR2 FQGNSA. The CDR3 is made up of 14 amino acids. Trimming removed 4 bases at V and 5 bases at J, with 12 bases between. The CDR3 DNA reads TGTGCCAGCAGCTCCAGCGGGCAGAACAATGAGCAGTTCTTC. Amino acids: CASSSSGQNNEQFF.

The V call is TRBV12-5, the J call TRBJ2-2; D is tentatively TRBD1 or TRBD2 (5 bases each). From germline, CDR1 is LGHNT and CDR2 FRNRAP. V dropped 5 bases and J dropped 4 bases, with 20 bases sitting between them. The CDR3 consists of 17 residues. In DNA form, the CDR3 reads TGTGCTAGTGGTATGCCCGGGGCCTCCAGGACCACCGGGGAGCTGTTTTTT. Translating it yields CASGMPGASRTTGELFF.

This chain connects TRBV27 to TRBJ2-1, with no clear D. The CDR3 runs 12 residues. Germline V gene data show CDR1 as MNHEY and CDR2 as SMNVEV (reference sequence). CDR3: CTARTTYNEQFF. The CDR3 bases are TGTACGGCGCGGACCACCTACAATGAGCAGTTCTTC.